This TCR beta chain derives from a study of CD8 T cells in Susac syndrome. When the RNA was reverse transcribed, random hexamers were used with an input of roughly 0.45 to 1 ug. Multiplex immunoSEQ PCR targeted 54 Vbeta and 13 Jbeta TCR beta segments. TCRdb reanalysed the immunoSEQ multiplex PCR reads using MiXCR and keeps one entry per CDR3 protein. The sample lists about 400,000 distinct CDR3 sequences, approximately 85% occurring once. The study's findings and limits: The study's TCR sequencing and HLA analysis covered a relatively small number of individuals, and the study acknowledged this.

Details on this clonotype: Its antigen remains unidentified.

This CDR3 spans 15 amino acids. V gave up 6 bases and J gave up 3 bases; unmatched junction bases: 4. Germline V gives CDR1 KGHDR, CDR2 SFDVKD. The sample was CD8+ T cells from PBMCs. The chain combines TRBV24-1 with TRBJ2-1; TRBD2 matches at 10 bases. The source is a human donor with multiple sclerosis. The CDR3 spells CATSRAGGNYNEQFF. The CDR3 DNA is TGTGCCACCAGTAGAGCGGGAGGGAACTACAATGAGCAGTTCTTC.